These 31 T cell receptor beta chains share one sample of origin, sequenced in a study of a mutant IDH1 vaccine in newly diagnosed glioma. Time point denoted: week 35, safety follow-up. Every vaccination contained 300 ug of the mutant IDH1 20-mer peptide and was paired with topical imiquimod. These receptors' targets are unknown. Method: immunoSEQ multiplex PCR; TCRdb's copy keeps in-frame clones and lacks some. The table includes about 47,000 clones, about 88% detected once. Here the sequenced sample was PBMCs, taken from a glioma patient whose treatment included an IDH1 peptide vaccine. These receptors all come from a woman aged 40 to 50 with glioma.

V and J are TRBV7-2 and TRBJ2-7; tentative D call: TRBD1 (6 bases). V dropped 1 base and J dropped 3 bases, with 13 bases sitting between them. Germline values: CDR1 SGHTA, CDR2 FQGNSA. This CDR3 comprises 15 residues. DNA for the CDR3: TGTGCCAGCAGCTTAGGGTTCAGGGGCGGCTACGAGCAGTACTTC. This codes for CASSLGFRGGYEQYF.

V and J are TRBV2 and TRBJ1-2, with D possibly being TRBD1 (5 bases). V was clipped by 3 bases and J by 5 bases, with 7 bases between them. There are 12 residues in the CDR3. CDR1 SNHLY and CDR2 FYNNEI come from the germline V gene. CDR3 sequence: CASSDDSYGYTF. DNA for the CDR3: TGTGCCAGCAGTGATGACAGTTATGGCTACACCTTC.

This chain links TRBV6-6 with TRBJ1-2; 9 bases line up with TRBD1. The V segment lost 4 bases and the J segment 4 bases; nucleotides outside the gene matches: 4. Germline CDR1 and CDR2: MNHNY and SVGAGI (reference sequence). The CDR3 is 14 amino acids. The CDR3 is CASSSGTGSYGYTF. CDR3 in DNA: TGTGCCAGCAGTTCCGGGACAGGGAGCTATGGCTACACCTTC.

The chain employs TRBV9 and TRBJ1-1; possible D gene TRBD1, 5 bases. This CDR3 has 14 residues. Trimming stripped 4 bases from V and 0 bases from J, with 10 bases between. Germline V gives CDR1 SGDLS, CDR2 YYNGEE. The CDR3 bases are TGTGCCAGCAGCCCAAGCAGGGTGAACACTGAAGCTTTCTTT. Protein: CASSPSRVNTEAFF.

The rearrangement links TRBV5-1 to TRBJ1-1; unclear D gene. Germline CDR1 and CDR2: SGHRS and YFSETQ. Trimming removed 8 bases from V and 3 bases from J, with 14 bases in between. This CDR3 region has 13 residues. In nucleotides, the CDR3 is TGCGCCAGTAAGCATGGTGTTGACACTGAAGCTTTCTTT. It encodes CASKHGVDTEAFF.

V and J are TRBV11-2 and TRBJ2-1; 7 bases line up with TRBD1. V dropped 4 bases and J dropped 9; count of bases not matched to a gene: 12. Germline CDR1 and CDR2: SGHAT and FQNNGV. The length of the CDR3 is 15 residues. CDR3 in DNA: TGTGCCAGCAGCTCCATAGTGGGACCAGGGGGTGAGCAGTTCTTC. Residues: CASSSIVGPGGEQFF. The complete variable domain, with remaining parts taken from reference TRBV11-2 and TRBJ2-1, reads EAGVAQSPRYKIIEKRQSVAFWCNPISGHATLYWYQQILGQGPKLLIQFQNNGVVDDSQLPKDRFSAERLKGVDSTLKIQPAKLEDSAVYLCASSSIVGPGGEQFFGPGTRLTVL.

The gene calls are TRBV27 and TRBJ1-2; a possible D gene is TRBD1 (6 bases). This CDR3 comprises 14 residues. The germline CDR1 and CDR2 sequences are MNHEY and SMNVEV (reference sequence). Between the trimmed V and J ends, which lost 2 bases and 2 bases, there was a span of 9 bases. This chain's CDR3 is CASSLQGPNYGYTF. Written as DNA, the CDR3 is TGTGCCAGCAGTTTACAGGGGCCGAACTATGGCTACACCTTC.

This chain joins TRBV5-1 and TRBJ1-1, with D possibly TRBD1 on 5 matching bases. The germline V gene has CDR1 SGHRS and CDR2 YFSETQ. This CDR3 has 14 residues. The V and J ends lost 3 bases and 0 bases respectively, with 9 bases between them. In DNA form, the CDR3 reads TGCGCCAGCAGCTGGGGACTTATGAACACTGAAGCTTTCTTT. Translating it yields CASSWGLMNTEAFF. The variable domain in full, completed from reference TRBV5-1 and TRBJ1-1, reads KAGVTQTPRYLIKTRGQQVTLSCSPISGHRSVSWYQQTPGQGLQFLFEYFSETQRNKGNFPGRFSGRQFSNSRSEMNVSTLELGDSALYLCASSWGLMNTEAFFGQGTRLTVV.

The rearrangement joins TRBV16 to TRBJ2-6; D is undetermined. V dropped 4 bases and J dropped 4 bases, with 17 bases sitting between them. This CDR3 has 17 amino acids. Germline CDR1 reads KGHSY; CDR2 reads FQNENV. CDR3 in amino acids: CASSLVPWTSGANVLTF. The CDR3 DNA reads TGTGCCAGCAGCCTCGTTCCCTGGACGTCCGGGGCCAACGTCCTGACTTTC.

The chain combines TRBV5-1 with TRBJ2-3; tentatively, D is TRBD2 (6 bases). Per the germline V gene, CDR1 is SGHRS and CDR2 is YFSETQ. V lost 7 bases, J lost 0 bases, and 12 bases lay in between. The CDR3 sequence is 14 residues long. The CDR3 is CASGLGTSTDTQYF. CDR3 coding DNA: TGCGCCAGCGGGTTGGGGACTAGCACAGATACGCAGTATTTT.

The gene calls are TRBV15 and TRBJ2-2, with D tentatively TRBD2 (6 bases). Looked up from germline, CDR1 is LNHNV and CDR2 is YYDKDF (reference sequence). Trimming left V 5 bases short and J 1 base short, with 14 bases between. The CDR3 loop spans 16 amino acids. The CDR3, as DNA: TGTGCCACCAGCGGCCACGACGGGGGGAACACCGGGGAGCTGTTTTTT. Protein product: CATSGHDGGNTGELFF.

The chain links TRBV7-2 to TRBJ2-5; 8 positions match TRBD2. The CDR3 totals 19 residues. Germline-derived CDR1 and CDR2 are SGHTA and FQGNSA. The trim removed 5 bases at V and 5 bases at J, leaving 22 bases unmatched. The CDR3 region is CASSLRYLGSGGVRETQYF. CDR3 DNA sequence: TGTGCCAGCAGCCTCAGATACCTGGGAAGCGGGGGCGTTCGGGAGACCCAGTACTTC.

J is TRBJ2-1 and V is TRBV2; D gene unclear. Trimming stripped 8 bases from V and 5 bases from J, with 7 bases between. The CDR3 spans 11 residues. Germline values: CDR1 SNHLY, CDR2 FYNNEI. The CDR3 here is CASSPDNEQFF. The CDR3, as DNA: TGTGCCAGCTCCCCGGACAATGAGCAGTTCTTC.

This chain connects TRBV5-1 to TRBJ2-2; TRBD2 is a possible D gene (5 bases). This CDR3 comprises 14 residues. V lost 6 bases, J lost 2 bases, and 11 bases lay in between. In germline, CDR1 is SGHRS, CDR2 YFSETQ. In DNA, the CDR3 is TGCGCCAGCATGGACGGGGTTAACACCGGGGAGCTGTTTTTT. This gives the protein CASMDGVNTGELFF.

The V gene is TRBV2, the J gene TRBJ2-5; TRBD2 aligns across 8 bases. Germline V lookup: CDR1 SNHLY, CDR2 FYNNEI. This CDR3 is built from 14 residues. Trimming removed 5 bases from V and 5 bases from J; junction bases left unmatched: 7. The DNA of the CDR3 is TGTGCCAGCAGTCAGGGACTAGGAGTTGAGACCCAGTACTTC. It specifies CASSQGLGVETQYF. Based on the CDR3 plus reference TRBV2 and TRBJ2-5, the full variable domain is EPEVTQTPSHQVTQMGQEVILRCVPISNHLYFYWYRQILGQKVEFLVSFYNNEISEKSEIFDDQFSVERPDGSNFTLKIRSTKLEDSAMYFCASSQGLGVETQYFGPGTRLLVL.

This sequence joins TRBV4-2 and TRBJ2-3; 12 bases fit TRBD2. Looked up from germline, CDR1 is LGHNA and CDR2 is YNFKEQ. J lost 5 bases, V lost 2 bases, and 5 bases had no gene match. The CDR3 has 16 amino acids. CDR3 in DNA: TGTGCCAGCAGCCAACTCCTGACTAGCGGGGGAGATACGCAGTATTTT. Its translation is CASSQLLTSGGDTQYF.

The chain combines TRBV4-3 with TRBJ1-2; 10 bases are shared with TRBD1. This CDR3 spans 16 amino acids. J lost 4 bases, V lost 1 base, and 6 bases had no gene match. Germline V gives CDR1 LGHNA, CDR2 YSLEER. CDR3 residues: CASSQVGTGAGYGYTF. CDR3 bases: TGCGCCAGCAGCCAAGTCGGGACAGGGGCGGGCTATGGCTACACCTTC.

The V call is TRBV25-1, the J call TRBJ2-2; D remains unclear. The germline gives CDR1 MGHDK, CDR2 SYGVNS. There are 16 residues in the CDR3. V was pared by 1 base and J by 0 bases, with 9 bases between. The CDR3 nucleotides are TGTGCCAGCAGTGAATTGTGGCCGACGAACACCGGGGAGCTGTTTTTT. This encodes CASSELWPTNTGELFF.

J is TRBJ2-3 and V is TRBV7-9; 7 nucleotides match TRBD1. Trimming at V came to 5 bases and at J to 0 bases, leaving 5 bases not matched to a gene. The CDR3 is 15 residues long. From germline, CDR1 is SEHNR and CDR2 FQNEAQ (reference sequence). CDR3 region: CASSIGQASTDTQYF. The CDR3 nucleotides are TGTGCCAGCAGCATTGGACAGGCTAGCACAGATACGCAGTATTTT.

The V call is TRBV5-6, the J call TRBJ1-2, with TRBD1 matching over 8 bases. The germline V gene encodes CDR1 SGHDT and CDR2 YYEEEE. V lost 4 bases and J lost 8; bases outside the gene matches: 4. The CDR3 runs to 12 residues. CDR3 DNA: TGTGCCAGCAGCCTGGACAGGGCCGGCTACACCTTC. This translates into CASSLDRAGYTF.

The chain combines TRBV27 with TRBJ2-1, with 9 nucleotides matching TRBD2. In germline, CDR1 is MNHEY, CDR2 SMNVEV (reference sequence). The CDR3 runs 20 residues. V lost 9 bases, J lost 4 bases, and 25 bases stayed unmatched. CDR3 bases: TGTGCCAGGGGACCCGCCCGTTGGCGGGGGGGCCGTCTCACGTACAATGAGCAGTTCTTC. Translation gives CARGPARWRGGRLTYNEQFF.

This CDR3 is CASKSQGVFTDTQYF. The CDR3 DNA reads as TGTGCCAGCAAGTCACAGGGGGTATTCACAGATACGCAGTATTTT. The V gene is TRBV2, the J gene TRBJ2-3; 8 positions match TRBD1. The V segment lost 7 bases and the J segment 2 bases; nucleotides outside the gene matches: 8. CDR3 length: 15 amino acids. Germline V gene lookup returns CDR1 SNHLY and CDR2 FYNNEI.

The chain recombines TRBV18 with TRBJ2-1; possibly TRBD2 for D (5 bases). Trimming stripped 5 bases from V and 6 bases from J, with 14 bases between. The germline CDR1 and CDR2 sequences are KGHSH and LQKENI. The CDR3 has 14 amino acids. CDR3 in amino acids: CASSNQGGRNEQFF. CDR3 in DNA: TGTGCCAGCTCAAACCAAGGCGGGCGCAATGAGCAGTTCTTC.

J is TRBJ1-2 and V is TRBV5-8; D ambiguous. V was clipped by 0 bases and J by 8 bases, with 8 bases between them. The CDR3 runs 12 residues. CDR1 is SGHTS, CDR2 YDEGEE, per germline. The CDR3 coding sequence is TGTGCCAGCAGCTTGGTGTCGGCCGGCTACACCTTC. Protein product: CASSLVSAGYTF.

The chain combines TRBV7-2 with TRBJ2-3; TRBD2 agrees at 11 bases. CDR1 is SGHTA, CDR2 FQGNSA, per germline. V lost 4 bases and J lost 4; bases outside the gene matches: 13. The CDR3 is 18 amino acids. For the CDR3, the DNA is TGTGCCAGCAGCTCCCGGTCGACTAGCGGGATTGCACCAGATACGCAGTATTTT. It is translated as CASSSRSTSGIAPDTQYF.

This clone appeared a single time. This chain links TRBV27 with TRBJ1-3; tentatively, D is TRBD1 (5 bases). Trimming took 6 bases from V and 4 from J, leaving 13 bases between them. Per the germline V gene, CDR1 is MNHEY and CDR2 is SMNVEV (reference sequence). The CDR3 runs to 14 residues. CDR3 residues: CASRGPGPGNTIYF. The DNA for the CDR3 is TGTGCCAGCAGAGGTCCAGGGCCAGGAAACACCATATATTTT.

The V call is TRBV7-2, the J call TRBJ1-2; D ambiguous. Per germline, CDR1 SGHTA and CDR2 FQGNSA. Trimming shortened V by 6 bases and J by 0 bases, and 11 bases separated the two germline ends. The CDR3 runs to 14 residues. CDR3 sequence (DNA): TGTGCCAGCAGTCCCGGGTCTTCTAACTATGGCTACACCTTC. Amino acid sequence: CASSPGSSNYGYTF.

V gene TRBV5-1 combines with J gene TRBJ2-7, with 10 bases fitting TRBD1. The CDR3 loop spans 15 amino acids. J lost 3 bases, V lost 0 bases, and 3 bases had no gene match. In germline, CDR1 is SGHRS, CDR2 YFSETQ. CDR3 amino acids: CASSLGDRGIYEQYF. DNA for the CDR3: TGCGCCAGCAGCTTGGGGGACAGGGGCATCTACGAGCAGTACTTC.

This chain connects TRBV5-5 to TRBJ1-5, with D hard to call. This CDR3 has 15 amino acids. CDR1 SGHKS and CDR2 YYEKEE come from the germline V gene (reference sequence). V was trimmed by 2 bases and J by 2 bases, leaving 11 bases between them. This CDR3 is CASSFGPGGNQPQHF. For the CDR3, the DNA is TGTGCCAGCAGCTTCGGCCCCGGGGGCAATCAGCCCCAGCATTTT.

The V and J genes are TRBV20-1 and TRBJ1-1; D not resolved. Per the germline V gene, CDR1 is DFQATT and CDR2 is SNEGSKA (reference sequence). The CDR3 covers 11 residues. V lost 1 base and J lost 7, with 7 bases in between. The CDR3 sequence is CSARVTFEAFF. The CDR3 DNA follows: TGCAGTGCTAGAGTAACCTTTGAAGCTTTCTTT.

V and J are TRBV6-1 and TRBJ2-1, with 10 bases aligning to TRBD2. CDR3 length: 18 residues. CDR1 is MNHNS and CDR2 is SASEGT in the germline V gene. V shed 3 bases and J 1 base; nucleotides not matched to a gene: 9. The CDR3 DNA sequence: TGTGCCAGCAGTGACCATTCGGGACTAGCGTTTTCCTACAATGAGCAGTTCTTC. Its protein is CASSDHSGLAFSYNEQFF.